One sample yielded the 31 T cell receptor beta chains listed below, sequenced in a study of CD8+ T cells in alopecia areata. Extracted from the samples, RNA was reverse transcribed into cDNA to serve as the sequencing template. The table came from immunoSEQ multiplex PCR; TCRdb's copy has only in-frame clones and leaves some out. The data hold roughly 210,000 clones, with approximately 40% observed a single time. Indicated treatment: oral pan-JAK inhibitor, 5-10 mg twice daily. The sequencing used CD4+ T cells sorted from blood, collected at approximately week 37, from a patient treated with tofacitinib. The receptors were sampled from a human donor with alopecia areata.

The CDR3 coding sequence is TGTGCCAGCAGCTTTGGTGCGAACACTGAAGCTTTCTTT. As protein: CASSFGANTEAFF. The J gene is TRBJ1-1, the V gene TRBV7-3; D remains unclear. Germline CDR1 SGHTA, CDR2 FQGTGA. V lost 3 bases to trimming and J lost 1 base, with 6 bases between them. CDR3 size: 13 residues.

The V call is TRBV18, the J call TRBJ1-1, with 10 positions matching TRBD1. Germline assignment: CDR1 KGHSH and CDR2 LQKENI. V was clipped by 6 bases and J by 1 base; unmatched bases: 5. This CDR3 contains 15 residues. CDR3 bases: TGTGCCAGCTCCCCTAGACAGGGGGCGAACACTGAAGCTTTCTTT. It yields the protein CASSPRQGANTEAFF.

This clone was seen a few times. This rearrangement joins TRBV29-1 to TRBJ2-1, with unresolved D. The germline V gene encodes CDR1 SQVTM and CDR2 ANQGSEA. V was shortened by 4 bases and J by 8 bases, with 6 bases between the two germline ends. This CDR3 spans 10 amino acids. CDR3 amino acids: CSVVGYEQFF. The CDR3 DNA reads TGCAGCGTTGTTGGGTATGAGCAGTTCTTC.

V usage is TRBV2 and J usage is TRBJ2-7; 10 positions agree with TRBD2. The V and J ends lost 7 bases and 7 bases, in that order; junction bases with no gene match: 16. Germline lookup yields CDR1 SNHLY and CDR2 FYNNEI. The CDR3 is 16 residues long. The CDR3 loop reads CASTGVAGGIAGEQYF. As DNA, the CDR3 is TGTGCCAGCACTGGGGTAGCGGGAGGAATCGCGGGGGAGCAGTACTTC.

This clone was counted only a few times. V is TRBV6-5 and J is TRBJ2-3; unclear D gene. From germline, CDR1 is MNHEY and CDR2 SVGAGI. The CDR3 length is 13 residues. The germline V and J ends were trimmed by 0 bases and 9 bases, with 10 bases remaining between them. The CDR3 region is CASSYSGPGTQYF. In nucleotides, the CDR3 is TGTGCCAGCAGTTACTCAGGTCCCGGGACGCAGTATTTT.

The CDR3, as DNA: TGCAGCGTTGAAGACCCATTGAGGGGGATCAATGAGCAGTTCTTC. This codes for CSVEDPLRGINEQFF. The chain employs TRBV29-1 and TRBJ2-1; D is possibly TRBD1 (6 bases). The CDR3 is 15 amino acids. Per the germline V gene, CDR1 is SQVTM and CDR2 is ANQGSEA. V lost 0 bases to trimming and J lost 6 bases, with 15 bases between them.

This clone came up once. The V and J genes are TRBV14 and TRBJ2-1; D is unresolved. Per germline, CDR1 SGHDN and CDR2 FVKESK. Between the trimmed V and J ends, which lost 0 bases and 3 bases, there was a span of 9 bases. The CDR3 is 15 amino acids. This CDR3 is CASSQEQNDYNEQFF. The CDR3 coding sequence is TGTGCCAGCAGCCAAGAGCAGAACGACTACAATGAGCAGTTCTTC.

The V and J genes are TRBV5-4 and TRBJ2-7; possible D gene TRBD1, 6 bases. The CDR3 totals 14 residues. Between the trimmed V and J ends, which lost 4 bases and 5 bases, there was a span of 16 bases. Germline values: CDR1 SGHNT, CDR2 YYREEE (reference sequence). The CDR3 nucleotides are TGTGCCAGCAGCCCACGAGGGACAACGAACGAGCAGTACTTC. Translation: CASSPRGTTNEQYF.

This clone came up a few times. The V call is TRBV28, the J call TRBJ2-4; 7 nucleotides line up with TRBD1. CDR1 is MDHEN and CDR2 is SYDVKM in the germline V gene. V trimming: 4 bases; J trimming: 7 bases; junction bases outside the gene matches: 7. The CDR3 extends over 14 amino acids. The CDR3 nucleotides read TGTGCCAGCAGTTCGACCCGACAGGGTAACATTCAGTACTTC. Residues: CASSSTRQGNIQYF.

In this sample, this clone turned up a few times. The CDR3 here is CASSPTPPGQGNEKLFF. The CDR3 coding sequence is TGTGCCAGCAGTCCTACCCCACCGGGACAGGGTAATGAAAAACTGTTTTTT. The chain has TRBV27 and TRBJ1-4; 9 positions agree with TRBD1. The CDR3 contains 17 residues. Trimming took 5 bases from V and 4 from J; bases not matched to a gene: 11. CDR1 and CDR2 (germline): MNHEY, SMNVEV (reference sequence).

V usage is TRBV19 and J usage is TRBJ2-7, with 11 nucleotides matching TRBD1. Losses at the gene ends were 8 bases for V and 0 bases for J; bases not matched to a gene: 12. The CDR3 is 17 residues long. The germline V gene has CDR1 LNHDA and CDR2 SQIVND (reference sequence). The CDR3 nucleotides read TGTGCCAGTGGGCCGAGGACAGGGGGCGCGGTCTCCTACGAGCAGTACTTC. Protein sequence: CASGPRTGGAVSYEQYF. Looking up the rest from reference TRBV19 and TRBJ2-7 gives the full variable domain: DGGITQSPKYLFRKEGQNVTLSCEQNLNHDAMYWYRQDPGQGLRLIYYSQIVNDFQKGDIAEGYSVSREKKESFPLTVTSAQKNPTAFYLCASGPRTGGAVSYEQYFGPGTRLTVT.

Comments on this clone: Other DNA sequences in this sample translate to the same CDR3. This rearrangement joins TRBV29-1 to TRBJ2-5; D might be TRBD2 (5 bases). Trimming pared 4 bases from V and 4 bases from J, leaving 10 bases between. CDR1 and CDR2 (germline): SQVTM, ANQGSEA. The CDR3 is 12 residues long. The CDR3 DNA reads TGCAGCGTTGGCGGACTCGGAGAGACCCAGTACTTC. It specifies CSVGGLGETQYF.

The chain is built from TRBV29-1 and TRBJ2-3, with 7 bases that match TRBD1. Trimming removed 7 bases from V and 1 base from J; junction bases left unmatched: 8. This CDR3 is 14 amino acids long. Per germline, CDR1 SQVTM and CDR2 ANQGSEA. CDR3 sequence (DNA): TGCAGCGCCCGAACCGGGACAGGCACAGATACGCAGTATTTT. Its translation is CSARTGTGTDTQYF.

The gene calls are TRBV15 and TRBJ1-2; no clear D. Germline CDR1 reads LNHNV; CDR2 reads YYDKDF (reference sequence). The CDR3 spans 14 residues. The ends were cut back, 0 bases at V and 7 bases at J, with 12 bases in the middle. The DNA for the CDR3 is TGTGCCACCAGCAGAGATCTAACCAGTGGTGGCTACACCTTC. Translation gives CATSRDLTSGGYTF.

This clone was picked up one time. The chain uses TRBV30 and TRBJ2-7, with D possibly being TRBD2 (5 bases). This CDR3 comprises 17 residues. Germline V gene lookup returns CDR1 GTSNPN and CDR2 SVGIG (reference sequence). Trimming cost V 0 bases and J 1 base, with 19 bases left between them. CDR3 residues: CAWSVQRVSGQSYEQYF. The CDR3 DNA reads TGTGCCTGGAGTGTACAGAGGGTGTCGGGCCAATCCTACGAGCAGTACTTC.

This clone was detected only a few times. The chain uses TRBV10-3 and TRBJ2-7; 9 bases are shared with TRBD2. CDR3 size: 16 residues. V lost 2 bases, J lost 2 bases, and 7 bases stayed unmatched. Germline CDR1 is ENHRY and CDR2 is SYGVKD. The CDR3 sequence: CAISERAGGPPYEQYF. CDR3 nucleotide sequence: TGTGCCATCAGTGAGCGGGCGGGAGGGCCGCCCTACGAGCAGTACTTC.

The chain's CDR3 is CASSWAQPSSYEQYF. The CDR3 coding sequence is TGCGCCAGCAGCTGGGCCCAACCCAGCTCCTACGAGCAGTACTTC. The chain has TRBV5-1 and TRBJ2-7; no definite D call. V shed 3 bases and J shed 0 bases, with 13 bases lying between them. The germline V gene encodes CDR1 SGHRS and CDR2 YFSETQ. This CDR3 contains 15 residues.

This sequence joins TRBV9 and TRBJ2-7; TRBD2 aligns across 10 bases. CDR3 length equals 15 residues. Germline CDR1 reads SGDLS; CDR2 reads YYNGEE. J lost 2 bases, V lost 4 bases, and 6 bases had no gene match. This CDR3 is CASSLGLAGAYEQYF. DNA for the CDR3: TGTGCCAGCAGCCTGGGGCTAGCGGGGGCCTACGAGCAGTACTTC. The entire variable domain, with the rest obtained from reference TRBV9 and TRBJ2-7, is as follows: DSGVTQTPKHLITATGQRVTLRCSPRSGDLSVYWYQQSLDQGLQFLIQYYNGEERAKGNILERFSAQQFPDLHSELNLSSLELGDSALYFCASSLGLAGAYEQYFGPGTRLTVT.

This clone turned up a few times. The CDR3, as DNA: TGTGCCACCAGCAGTCTCACCGGGACAGGGGGCTGGGAGACCCAGTACTTC. Translation: CATSSLTGTGGWETQYF. The chain recombines TRBV15 with TRBJ2-5, with 12 bases matching TRBD1. Trimming removed 3 bases from V and 5 bases from J; junction bases left unmatched: 10. Germline V lookup: CDR1 LNHNV, CDR2 YYDKDF (reference sequence). This CDR3 comprises 17 residues.

On this clone itself: This sample also contains other DNA sequences that code for the same CDR3. V gene TRBV10-3 combines with J gene TRBJ2-7, with D unclear. The CDR3 consists of 12 residues. In germline, CDR1 is ENHRY, CDR2 SYGVKD. V lost 3 bases to trimming and J lost 1 base, with 4 bases between them. CDR3 sequence: CAISESSYEQYF. The CDR3 nucleotides are TGTGCCATCAGTGAATCTTCCTACGAGCAGTACTTC.

This clone was picked up a small number of times. The V call is TRBV20-1, the J call TRBJ2-3; D not resolved. The length of the CDR3 is 11 residues. Germline CDR1 DFQATT, CDR2 SNEGSKA (reference sequence). The germline V and J ends were trimmed by 5 bases and 7 bases, with 10 bases remaining between them. CDR3 loop: CSALVLYTQYF. The DNA for the CDR3 is TGCAGTGCTCTTGTCCTGTATACGCAGTATTTT.

The gene calls are TRBV27 and TRBJ1-2, with 8 bases lining up with TRBD1. V dropped 2 bases and J dropped 6; count of bases not matched to a gene: 5. CDR1 and CDR2 from the germline V gene are MNHEY and SMNVEV (reference sequence). CDR3 length: 14 residues. The CDR3 bases are TGTGCCAGCAGTTTACACCAACAGGGGGATGGCTACACCTTC. The encoded protein is CASSLHQQGDGYTF.

The rearrangement links TRBV7-9 to TRBJ1-2; the D is unclear. The germline gives CDR1 SEHNR, CDR2 FQNEAQ (reference sequence). V was trimmed by 3 bases and J by 7 bases, leaving 15 bases between them. The CDR3 extends over 14 amino acids. CDR3 sequence: CASSFSSLRGGYTF. As DNA, the CDR3 is TGTGCCAGCAGCTTTTCAAGTTTGCGTGGTGGCTACACCTTC.

The rearrangement uses TRBV6-1 and TRBJ1-5, with 8 positions matching TRBD1. The ends lost 7 bases at V and 3 bases at J; junction bases unmatched: 2. The CDR3 is 13 residues long. Germline V gene data show CDR1 as MNHNS and CDR2 as SASEGT. The CDR3 reads CASMDRVNQPQHF. The CDR3 nucleotides are TGTGCCAGCATGGACAGGGTCAATCAGCCCCAGCATTTT.

The chain couples TRBV18 to TRBJ2-3; the D gene is possibly TRBD2 (6 bases). Germline V lookup: CDR1 KGHSH, CDR2 LQKENI. The germline V and J ends were trimmed by 3 bases and 6 bases, with 16 bases remaining between them. The CDR3 spans 15 residues. DNA of the CDR3: TGTGCCAGCTCACCCCGAGGAGGGAGTGGGGATACGCAGTATTTT. This translates into CASSPRGGSGDTQYF.

This chain connects TRBV5-1 to TRBJ1-2; 8 bases are a match to TRBD1. The CDR3 contains 20 residues. Germline assignment: CDR1 SGHRS and CDR2 YFSETQ. V shed 0 bases and J 4 bases; nucleotides not matched to a gene: 20. The CDR3 DNA reads TGCGCCAGCAGCTTGGGGGCAGGGGGCAATTATCTTCTTACTACCTATGGCTACACCTTC. This gives the protein CASSLGAGGNYLLTTYGYTF.

This clone was counted only a few times. The chain uses TRBV4-3 and TRBJ2-5; D may correspond to TRBD1 or TRBD2 (5 bases each). The J call may be wrong; the DNA end is better matched by TRBJ2-7. The length of the CDR3 is 15 residues. The germline CDR1 and CDR2 sequences are LGHNA and YSLEER. The DNA of the CDR3 is TGCGCCAGCAGCCGTATCCGGGACGCATCCTACGAGCAGTACTTC. Translation gives CASSRIRDASYEQYF.

This clone has a handful of counts. The chain links TRBV29-1 to TRBJ2-2; the D gene could be TRBD1 or TRBD2 (6 bases each). CDR3 length: 14 residues. The germline CDR1 and CDR2 sequences are SQVTM and ANQGSEA. V lost 7 bases, J lost 0 bases, and 12 bases lay in between. The CDR3 region is CSASGATNTGELFF. The CDR3 DNA reads TGCAGCGCGTCGGGGGCTACGAACACCGGGGAGCTGTTTTTT.

The sample holds a few counts of this clone. This chain uses TRBV5-1 with TRBJ2-7; 8 positions match TRBD2. The CDR3 sequence is 15 residues long. CDR1 and CDR2 (germline): SGHRS, YFSETQ. Trimming cost V 4 bases and J 3 bases; bases outside gene matches: 9. The CDR3 coding sequence is TGCGCCAGCAGCGCCGGACTAGCCGCGGGCTACGAGCAGTACTTC. Translation: CASSAGLAAGYEQYF.

This clone turned up a few times. The chain recombines TRBV5-4 with TRBJ1-2; tentatively, D is TRBD1 (5 bases). Germline V gives CDR1 SGHNT, CDR2 YYREEE (reference sequence). The CDR3 covers 13 residues. The V and J ends lost 1 base and 2 bases respectively, with 6 bases between them. In DNA form, the CDR3 reads TGTGCCAGCAGCTTGTCAGGGAACTATGGCTACACCTTC. As protein: CASSLSGNYGYTF.

The V gene is TRBV11-2, the J gene TRBJ2-7, with D uncertain. Deletions cut 4 bases from V and 0 bases from J, with 10 bases between. CDR1 and CDR2 (germline): SGHAT, FQNNGV. The CDR3 is 14 amino acids. CDR3 region: CASSSSVTSYEQYF. Here the CDR3 DNA reads TGTGCCAGCAGCTCCTCGGTGACCTCCTACGAGCAGTACTTC.